This T cell receptor (beta chain) was observed in a study of blood T cell repertoires in COVID-19. Germline CDR1 and CDR2: MNHNS and SASEGT. Trimming took 4 bases from V and 0 from J; bases not matched to a gene: 6. This CDR3 has 16 amino acids. Assay: immunoSEQ multiplex PCR; the TCRdb copy retains only in-frame clones and omits some. The sample comprises some 200,000 clones, 88% of which are singletons, and around 5.8% rests with the top ten. The chain links TRBV6-1 to TRBJ1-3; 7 positions agree with TRBD1. This receptor was taken from a man between 35 and 55 years old with active or convalescent COVID-19. Sequencing input: peripheral blood. The CDR3 nucleotides are TGTGCCAGCAGTGGCCTGGGACAGAGCTCTGGAAACACCATATATTTT. Translating gives CASSGLGQSSGNTIYF.